This T cell receptor (beta chain) was documented in a study of blood T cell repertoires in COVID-19. Study-wide background: Sample material is recorded as cDNA or gDNA derived from T cells, B-cell-depleted T cells, or PBMCs.

The assay was immunoSEQ multiplex PCR, and TCRdb's table has in-frame clones only and misses some. Of 100,000 or so clones in the sample, 91% are singletons; the top ten hold around 15%. There are 14 residues in the CDR3. The germline V gene has CDR1 SGHNT and CDR2 YENEEA. Unmatched junction bases numbered 6, after V lost 5 bases and J lost 9 bases. The sequence was collected from a man in his fifties or sixties with acute or convalescent COVID-19. The material sequenced was peripheral blood. The chain carries TRBV11-3 and TRBJ1-4; 10 bases align to TRBD1. CDR3 in DNA: TGTGCCAGCAGCCGGGGACAGGGGACGCAAAAACTGTTTTTT. Translated: CASSRGQGTQKLFF.